The T cell receptor (beta chain) under discussion was sequenced for a study of blood T cell repertoires in COVID-19. Overall study context: The study drew acute and convalescent COVID-19 samples from the United States, Italy and Spain. The cDNA or gDNA used as material had been derived from T cells, B-cell-depleted T cells, or PBMCs.

Methods used by the authors: Estimation of nucleated cell counts was performed using reference gene primer amplification. Profiled with immunoSEQ multiplex PCR; TCRdb holds only in-frame clones, not every one. Clone size and V and J calls were adopted from that table, with D and trimming inferred from the DNA. The sample has some 120,000 clones, approximately 80% seen once. V dropped 6 bases and J dropped 8; count of bases not matched to a gene: 8. The CDR3 is 15 residues long. Germline values: CDR1 LGHDT, CDR2 YNNKEL (reference sequence). The J gene is TRBJ2-1, the V gene TRBV3-1 (or the pseudogene TRBV3-2); the match to TRBD2 covers 12 bases. Sequenced: peripheral blood. This sequence was found in a woman aged 45 to 65 with acute or convalescent COVID-19. The CDR3 spells CASRLTSGGVYEQFF. The CDR3 DNA is TGTGCCAGCAGGTTGACTAGCGGGGGAGTCTATGAGCAGTTCTTC.